The clone carrying this TCR beta chain was counted only a few times. These data originate in a study of blood T cell repertoires in COVID-19. Study-wide context: The analysed material was cDNA or gDNA that came from T cells, B-cell-depleted T cells, or PBMCs.

Followed over time, Seattle patients had been enrolled while infection was active. From germline, CDR1 is MGHRA and CDR2 YSYEKL. Trimming shortened V by 1 base and J by 14 bases, and 19 bases separated the two germline ends. This CDR3 contains 14 residues. How the authors handled the data: For nucleated cells, counts were estimated from reference gene primer amplification. Sequenced by immunoSEQ multiplex PCR; TCRdb stores in-frame clones only, minus some. V, J and clone size reflect that table, while D and trimming were determined from the DNA. The sample consists of around 170,000 clones, roughly 77% of them appearing once.

The chain links TRBV4-1 to TRBJ2-3, with TRBD2 as a possible D gene (6 bases). Sequences were obtained from peripheral blood. This clonotype was sampled from a woman aged 80 or older with COVID-19, enrolled during active disease. The CDR3 loop is CASSQAWGGGELYF. The CDR3 DNA reads TGCGCCAGCAGCCAAGCCTGGGGCGGCGGGGAGCTGTATTTT.